The rows below give T cell receptor beta chains drawn from one sample of a study of monozygotic twins with inflammatory bowel disease. TCRdb re-called the 5' RACE reads and catalogs CDR3 proteins one per entry, DNA excluded. This sample's table has 350,000 to 500,000 distinct CDR3 sequences. The sample consisted of blood. The receptors here all came from a human donor with ulcerative colitis or Crohn's disease, or a healthy co-twin of an affected twin (not recorded which). CDR3s include the opening cysteine and the closing phenylalanine or tryptophan. Fields, in order: CDR3 length, V gene, J gene, CDR3 protein.

len: 16; v_gene: TRBV29-1; j_gene: TRBJ2-7; CDR3aa: CSVTIAGQVPSYEQYF
len: 15; v_gene: TRBV7-9; j_gene: TRBJ1-2; CDR3aa: CASSSSGGGSYGYTF
len: 14; v_gene: TRBV5-6; j_gene: TRBJ2-3; CDR3aa: CASSLWFDEDTQYF
len: 16; v_gene: TRBV6-4; j_gene: TRBJ2-1; CDR3aa: CASSELGTRNYNEQFF
len: 12; v_gene: TRBV28; j_gene: TRBJ2-3; CDR3aa: CASTSSTDTQYF
len: 17; v_gene: TRBV5-1; j_gene: TRBJ2-6; CDR3aa: CASSLGQPGPGANVLTF
len: 13; v_gene: TRBV20-1; j_gene: TRBJ2-5; CDR3aa: CSAPGLADKTQYF
len: 17; v_gene: TRBV7-2; j_gene: TRBJ2-3; CDR3aa: CASSLVGGGLLTDTQYF
len: 14; v_gene: TRBV6-1; j_gene: TRBJ1-2; CDR3aa: CASSEQDRGSGYTF
len: 16; v_gene: TRBV20-1; j_gene: TRBJ2-3; CDR3aa: CSAGPWGEGPPGTQYF
len: 14; v_gene: TRBV7-9; j_gene: TRBJ2-5; CDR3aa: CASSLGGNQETQYF
len: 19; v_gene: TRBV11-2; j_gene: TRBJ2-7; CDR3aa: CASSCLTGLAALSSYEQYF
len: 15; v_gene: TRBV6-5; j_gene: TRBJ1-5; CDR3aa: CASSYWSGADQPQHF
len: 14; v_gene: TRBV5-1; j_gene: TRBJ2-2; CDR3aa: CASSLGADTGELFF
len: 15; v_gene: TRBV12-3/TRBV12-4; j_gene: TRBJ2-1; CDR3aa: CASSLRLAGYNEQFF
len: 15; v_gene: TRBV4-1; j_gene: TRBJ1-4; CDR3aa: CASSQDPTGVEKLFF
len: 15; v_gene: TRBV6-2/TRBV6-3; j_gene: TRBJ1-2; CDR3aa: CASSPRDRAFYGYTF
len: 14; v_gene: TRBV18; j_gene: TRBJ2-5; CDR3aa: CASSPPPGGETQYF
len: 15; v_gene: TRBV20-1; j_gene: TRBJ2-7; CDR3aa: CSAKGASGASYEQYF
len: 15; v_gene: TRBV5-1; j_gene: TRBJ2-7; CDR3aa: CASSYPPSRSYEQYF
len: 13; v_gene: TRBV6-6; j_gene: TRBJ2-1; CDR3aa: CASRTGVYNEQFF
len: 14; v_gene: TRBV3-1; j_gene: TRBJ1-2; CDR3aa: CASSPYGQVYGYTF
len: 14; v_gene: TRBV12-3/TRBV12-4; j_gene: TRBJ1-2; CDR3aa: CASSLVAGGYGYTF
len: 13; v_gene: TRBV5-1; j_gene: TRBJ1-2; CDR3aa: CASSLTGGHGYTF
len: 15; v_gene: TRBV19; j_gene: TRBJ1-2; CDR3aa: CASTRGSGTAYGYTF
len: 15; v_gene: TRBV5-1; j_gene: TRBJ2-4; CDR3aa: CASSLEPSGKGIQYF
len: 13; v_gene: TRBV29-1; j_gene: TRBJ2-7; CDR3aa: CSVGAGGRSEQYF
len: 14; v_gene: TRBV20-1; j_gene: TRBJ2-7; CDR3aa: CSALVRTGAYEQYF
len: 18; v_gene: TRBV4-1; j_gene: TRBJ1-5; CDR3aa: CASSQDTVGQGRNQPQHF
len: 15; v_gene: TRBV7-9; j_gene: TRBJ2-2; CDR3aa: CASSLRTGDGGELFF
len: 14; v_gene: TRBV5-1; j_gene: TRBJ2-3; CDR3aa: CASSPGTSRPTQYF
len: 13; v_gene: TRBV7-9; j_gene: TRBJ2-2; CDR3aa: CASSLVGAGELFF
len: 12; v_gene: TRBV24-1; j_gene: TRBJ1-2; CDR3aa: CATSDQRAGYTF
len: 13; v_gene: TRBV3-1; j_gene: TRBJ1-2; CDR3aa: CASSQDYPGGYTF
len: 14; v_gene: TRBV12-3/TRBV12-4; j_gene: TRBJ2-5; CDR3aa: CASSLDGRGETQYF
len: 15; v_gene: TRBV28; j_gene: TRBJ2-1; CDR3aa: CASSPSGTLYNEQFF
len: 15; v_gene: TRBV7-2; j_gene: TRBJ1-1; CDR3aa: CASSLGVQGKTEAFF
len: 14; v_gene: TRBV10-3; j_gene: TRBJ2-2; CDR3aa: CASRSGKGGGELFF
len: 16; v_gene: TRBV5-1; j_gene: TRBJ1-1; CDR3aa: CASSFTGGEGNTEAFF
len: 13; v_gene: TRBV6-5; j_gene: TRBJ1-1; CDR3aa: CASTYHGGTEAFF
len: 17; v_gene: TRBV5-1; j_gene: TRBJ2-1; CDR3aa: CASSLSHPGQGHNEQFF
len: 14; v_gene: TRBV18; j_gene: TRBJ1-1; CDR3aa: CASSPPRGYGEAFF
len: 15; v_gene: TRBV20-1; j_gene: TRBJ2-1; CDR3aa: CSARASGTTYNEQFF
len: 13; v_gene: TRBV14; j_gene: TRBJ1-2; CDR3aa: CASSRDPGEIYTF
len: 16; v_gene: TRBV6-1; j_gene: TRBJ2-1; CDR3aa: CASSEAPSGGYNEQFF
len: 13; v_gene: TRBV5-5; j_gene: TRBJ2-5; CDR3aa: CASSSGSQETQYF
len: 18; v_gene: TRBV6-5; j_gene: TRBJ2-6; CDR3aa: CASSYSGRGPSGANVLTF
len: 12; v_gene: TRBV10-3; j_gene: TRBJ1-1; CDR3aa: CAISDSPTEAFF
len: 16; v_gene: TRBV27; j_gene: TRBJ2-7; CDR3aa: CASSGRGVRGSYEQYF
len: 14; v_gene: TRBV20-1; j_gene: TRBJ2-7; CDR3aa: CSARKTSGLGEQYF